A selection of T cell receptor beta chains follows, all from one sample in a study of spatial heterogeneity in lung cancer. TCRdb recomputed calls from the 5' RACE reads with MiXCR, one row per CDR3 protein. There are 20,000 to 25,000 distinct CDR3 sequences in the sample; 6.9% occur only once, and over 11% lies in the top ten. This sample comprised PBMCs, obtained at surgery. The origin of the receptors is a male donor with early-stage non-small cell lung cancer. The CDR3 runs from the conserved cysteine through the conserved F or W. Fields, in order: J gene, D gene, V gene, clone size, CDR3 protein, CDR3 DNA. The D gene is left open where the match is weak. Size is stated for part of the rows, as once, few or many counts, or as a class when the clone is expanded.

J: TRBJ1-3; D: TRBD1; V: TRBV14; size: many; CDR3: CASSRFQGAGNTIYF; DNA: TGTGCCAGCAGCCGATTTCAGGGGGCTGGAAACACCATATATTTT
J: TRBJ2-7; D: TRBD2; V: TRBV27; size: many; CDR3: CASSPKGDYPYEQYF; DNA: TGTGCCAGCAGCCCAAAAGGGGACTACCCATACGAGCAGTACTTC
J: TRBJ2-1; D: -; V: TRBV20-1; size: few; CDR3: CSASHSASSYNEQFF; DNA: TGCAGTGCTAGTCACTCCGCAAGCTCCTACAATGAGCAGTTCTTC
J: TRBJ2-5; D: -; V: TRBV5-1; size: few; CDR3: CASSLAGAETQYF; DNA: TGCGCCAGCAGCTTGGCGGGGGCCGAGACCCAGTACTTC
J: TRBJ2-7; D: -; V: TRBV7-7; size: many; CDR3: CASSLGTAYEQYF; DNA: TGTGCCAGCAGCTTAGGGACGGCCTACGAGCAGTACTTC
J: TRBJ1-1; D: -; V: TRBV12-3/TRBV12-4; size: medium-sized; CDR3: CASSLWMNTEAFF; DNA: TGTGCCAGCAGTTTGTGGATGAACACTGAAGCTTTCTTT
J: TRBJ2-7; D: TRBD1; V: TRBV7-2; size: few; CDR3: CASSRDSSYEQYF; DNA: TGTGCCAGCAGCCGGGACAGCTCCTACGAGCAGTACTTC
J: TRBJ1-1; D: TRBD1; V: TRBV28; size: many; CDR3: CASSQNRGRGAFF; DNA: TGTGCCAGCAGTCAAAACAGGGGCCGGGGAGCTTTCTTT
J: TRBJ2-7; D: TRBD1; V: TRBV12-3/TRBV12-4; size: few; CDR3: CASSPGQGAREQYF; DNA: TGTGCCAGCAGTCCGGGACAGGGGGCTCGTGAGCAGTACTTC
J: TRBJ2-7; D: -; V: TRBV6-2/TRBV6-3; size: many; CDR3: CATRKGELGAASYEQYF; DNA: TGTGCCACCCGAAAGGGGGAATTAGGAGCGGCCTCCTACGAGCAGTACTTC
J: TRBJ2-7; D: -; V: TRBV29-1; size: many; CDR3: CSVVPGVFSYEQYF; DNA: TGCAGCGTTGTGCCAGGGGTTTTTTCCTACGAGCAGTACTTC
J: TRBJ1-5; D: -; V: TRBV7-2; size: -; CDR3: CASSLREYNQPQHF; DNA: TGTGCCAGCAGTCTCCGGGAGTACAATCAGCCCCAGCATTTT
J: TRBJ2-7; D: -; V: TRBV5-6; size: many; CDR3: CASSSSRYEQYF; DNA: TGTGCCAGCAGCTCGAGCCGATACGAGCAGTACTTC
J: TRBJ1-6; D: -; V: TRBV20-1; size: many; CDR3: CSVTRGGSSYNSPLHF; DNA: TGCAGTGTCACGCGTGGGGGAAGCTCCTATAATTCACCCCTCCACTTT
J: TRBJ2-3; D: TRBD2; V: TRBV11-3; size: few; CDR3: CASSLGTSAREDTQYF; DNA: TGTGCCAGCAGCCTCGGGACTAGCGCCCGAGAGGATACGCAGTATTTT
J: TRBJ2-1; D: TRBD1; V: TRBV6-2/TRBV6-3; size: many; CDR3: CASSFVGQDSSYNEQFF; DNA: TGTGCCAGCAGTTTTGTCGGACAGGACAGCTCCTACAATGAGCAGTTCTTC
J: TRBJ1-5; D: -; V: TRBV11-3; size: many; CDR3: CASSLGRVRMDQPQHF; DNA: TGTGCCAGCAGCTTAGGGCGGGTAAGAATGGATCAGCCCCAGCATTTT
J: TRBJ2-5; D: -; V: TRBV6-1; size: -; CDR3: CASSVTETQYF; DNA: TGTGCCAGCAGTGTGACAGAGACCCAGTACTTC
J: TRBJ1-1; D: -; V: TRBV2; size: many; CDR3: CASSAGAARTEAFF; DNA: TGTGCCAGCAGTGCTGGAGCGGCTCGCACTGAAGCTTTCTTT
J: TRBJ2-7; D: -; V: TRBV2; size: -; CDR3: CASGRQELGEQYF; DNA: TGTGCCAGCGGGAGACAGGAATTGGGCGAGCAGTACTTC
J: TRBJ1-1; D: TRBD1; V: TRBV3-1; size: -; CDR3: CASSRGQGEAFF; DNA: TGTGCCAGCAGCCGGGGACAGGGTGAAGCTTTCTTT
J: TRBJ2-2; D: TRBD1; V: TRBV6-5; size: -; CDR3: CASSSDRGRAGELFF; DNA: TGTGCCAGCAGTTCGGACAGGGGGCGAGCCGGGGAGCTGTTTTTT
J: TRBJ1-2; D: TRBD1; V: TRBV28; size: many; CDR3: CASSYRDRGYGYTF; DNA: TGTGCCAGCAGTTACCGGGACAGGGGCTATGGCTACACCTTC
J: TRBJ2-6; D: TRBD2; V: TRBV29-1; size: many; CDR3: CSVGGGSGANVLTF; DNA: TGCAGCGTTGGCGGGGGTAGTGGGGCCAACGTCCTGACTTTC
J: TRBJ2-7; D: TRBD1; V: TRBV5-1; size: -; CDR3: CASSSTGNEQYF; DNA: TGCGCCAGCAGCTCGACAGGGAACGAGCAGTACTTC
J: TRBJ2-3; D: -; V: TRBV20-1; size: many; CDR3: CSATTTGTDTQYF; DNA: TGCAGTGCTACAACGACCGGCACAGATACGCAGTATTTT
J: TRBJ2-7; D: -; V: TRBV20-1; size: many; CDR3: CSARDLLYEQYF; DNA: TGCAGTGCTAGGGACCTCCTCTACGAGCAGTACTTC
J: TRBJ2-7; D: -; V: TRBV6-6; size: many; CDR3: CASSTSSSYEQYF; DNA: TGTGCCAGCAGTACTAGTAGCTCCTACGAGCAGTACTTC
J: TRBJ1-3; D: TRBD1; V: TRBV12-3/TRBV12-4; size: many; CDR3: CASSSTGDGRGNTIYF; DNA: TGTGCCAGCAGTTCCACAGGGGACGGGCGCGGAAACACCATATATTTT
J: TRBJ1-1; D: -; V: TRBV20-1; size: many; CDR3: CSASRGFTEAFF; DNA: TGCAGTGCTAGTAGGGGTTTTACTGAAGCTTTCTTT
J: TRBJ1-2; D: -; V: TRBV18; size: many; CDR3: CASSPVRRGEAASADGYTF; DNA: TGTGCCAGCTCGCCCGTGCGGAGGGGCGAAGCGGCCTCAGCGGATGGCTACACCTTC
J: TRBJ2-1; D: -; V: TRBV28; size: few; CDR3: CASSPPGSFNEQFF; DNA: TGTGCCAGCAGTCCTCCCGGGAGCTTCAATGAGCAGTTCTTC
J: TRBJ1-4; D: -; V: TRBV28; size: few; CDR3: CASSLRGEKLFF; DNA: TGTGCCAGCAGTCTCAGGGGTGAAAAACTGTTTTTT
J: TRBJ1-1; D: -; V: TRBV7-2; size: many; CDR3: CASSSSRIMNTEAFF; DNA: TGTGCCAGCAGCTCTAGTCGGATTATGAACACTGAAGCTTTCTTT
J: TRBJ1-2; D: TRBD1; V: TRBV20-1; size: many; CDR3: CSARELGTDYGYTF; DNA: TGCAGTGCTAGAGAGCTTGGGACAGACTATGGCTACACCTTC
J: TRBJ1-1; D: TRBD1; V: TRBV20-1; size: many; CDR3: CSALGTVNTEAFF; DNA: TGCAGTGCCCTCGGGACAGTCAACACTGAAGCTTTCTTT
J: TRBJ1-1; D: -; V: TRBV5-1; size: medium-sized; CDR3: CASSRDLNTEAFF; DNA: TGCGCCAGCAGCAGGGACCTGAACACTGAAGCTTTCTTT
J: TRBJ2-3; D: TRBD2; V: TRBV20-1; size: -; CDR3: CSERLAGTDTQYF; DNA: TGCAGTGAAAGGCTAGCGGGCACAGATACGCAGTATTTT
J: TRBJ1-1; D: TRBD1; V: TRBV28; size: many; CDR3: CASTVTGGTTEAFF; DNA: TGTGCCAGCACCGTGACAGGGGGCACCACTGAAGCTTTCTTT
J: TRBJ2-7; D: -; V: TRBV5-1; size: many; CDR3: CASSFTAYEQYF; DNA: TGCGCCAGCAGCTTCACCGCCTACGAGCAGTACTTC
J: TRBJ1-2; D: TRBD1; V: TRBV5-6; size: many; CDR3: CASSRPGGGGYTF; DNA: TGTGCCAGCAGCCGACCAGGGGGAGGTGGCTACACCTTC
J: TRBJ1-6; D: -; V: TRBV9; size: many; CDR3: CASSVGGEDSPLHF; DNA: TGTGCCAGCAGCGTAGGAGGAGAGGATTCACCCCTCCACTTT
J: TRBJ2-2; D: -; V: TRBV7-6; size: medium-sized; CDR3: CASTDLGQYTGELFF; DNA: TGTGCCAGCACCGATCTGGGGCAGTACACCGGGGAGCTGTTTTTT
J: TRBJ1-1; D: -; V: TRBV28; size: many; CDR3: CASRLGGLNTEAFF; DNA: TGTGCCAGCAGGTTAGGGGGACTGAACACTGAAGCTTTCTTT
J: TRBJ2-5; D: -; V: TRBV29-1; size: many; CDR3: CSVSGGPRETQYF; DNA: TGCAGCGTCTCCGGCGGGCCTCGGGAGACCCAGTACTTC
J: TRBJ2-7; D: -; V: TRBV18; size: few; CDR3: CASSPGHSSYEQYF; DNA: TGTGCCAGCTCACCGGGGCACAGCTCCTACGAGCAGTACTTC
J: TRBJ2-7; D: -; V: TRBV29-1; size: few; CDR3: CSAPSAGNEQYF; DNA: TGCAGCGCCCCTTCCGCGGGGAACGAGCAGTACTTC
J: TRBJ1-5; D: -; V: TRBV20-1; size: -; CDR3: CSARVGLMRDSNQPQHF; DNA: TGCAGTGCTAGAGTCGGGCTAATGAGAGATAGCAATCAGCCCCAGCATTTT
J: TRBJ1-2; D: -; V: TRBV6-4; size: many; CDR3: CASSVTSGTPGGYTF; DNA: TGTGCCAGCAGTGTAACCTCCGGGACACCGGGCGGCTACACCTTC
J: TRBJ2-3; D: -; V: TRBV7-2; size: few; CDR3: CASSPEGNRADTQYF; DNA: TGTGCCAGCAGCCCCGAGGGTAACAGAGCAGATACGCAGTATTTT
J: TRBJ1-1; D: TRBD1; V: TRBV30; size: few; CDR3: CAWSADRGVKTFF; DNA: TGTGCCTGGAGTGCCGACAGGGGGGTAAAAACTTTCTTT
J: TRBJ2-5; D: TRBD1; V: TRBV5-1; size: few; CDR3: CASSPDRVQETQYF; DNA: TGCGCCAGCAGCCCGGACAGGGTCCAAGAGACCCAGTACTTC
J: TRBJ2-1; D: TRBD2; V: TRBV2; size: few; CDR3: CASSETSGAGEQFF; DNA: TGTGCCAGCAGTGAGACTAGCGGGGCGGGTGAGCAGTTCTTC
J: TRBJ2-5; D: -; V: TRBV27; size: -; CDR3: CASSPGPWQETQYF; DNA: TGTGCCAGCAGTCCGGGGCCCTGGCAAGAGACCCAGTACTTC